This passage covers 18 T cell receptor beta chains from one sample sequenced in a study of T-cell reconstitution after alpha-beta-depleted transplantation in children. Unique molecular identifiers tagged the TCRbeta library. TCRdb recomputed calls from the PCR reads with MiXCR, one row per CDR3 protein. The sample lists a few hundred thousand distinct CDR3 sequences, 9.7% occurring once. The sample in question was PBMCs from the stem cell graft donor, obtained from the stem cell graft. Receptors were obtained from a human donor who donated a stem cell graft to a child with SCID.

This clonotype has ten or more counts. The CDR3 region has the DNA TGTGCCAGCAGTGGAGGTTTGGGGCAGGTGATGTCCCAGCATTTT. Residues: CASSGGLGQVMSQHF. The V call is TRBV6-1, the J call TRBJ1-5; possibly TRBD1 for D (5 bases). Trimming removed 4 bases at V and 11 bases at J, with 21 bases between. This CDR3 has 15 amino acids. Germline CDR1 and CDR2: MNHNS and SASEGT.

This clonotype was picked up many times. The chain combines TRBV5-1 with TRBJ2-5; 8 bases are shared with TRBD2. V dropped 0 bases and J dropped 3; count of bases not matched to a gene: 7. Germline assignment: CDR1 SGHRS and CDR2 YFSETQ. CDR3 length: 16 residues. CDR3 in DNA: TGCGCCAGCAGCTTGGCATTCGGGGGGGGCAAAGAGACCCAGTACTTC. Translation gives CASSLAFGGGKETQYF.

This clonotype showed up many times. This sequence joins TRBV5-1 and TRBJ1-5, with D perhaps matching TRBD1 (5 bases). Germline-derived CDR1 and CDR2 are SGHRS and YFSETQ. The CDR3 loop spans 16 amino acids. V lost 0 bases, J lost 0 bases, and 10 bases lay in between. The chain's CDR3 is CASSLGQGGSNQPQHF. The CDR3 DNA reads TGCGCCAGCAGCTTGGGTCAGGGCGGTAGCAATCAGCCCCAGCATTTT.

In its sample, this clonotype was seen a few times. The CDR3 loop is CASSPGGSSGANVLTF. The CDR3 coding sequence is TGTGCCAGCAGTCCGGGGGGATCGTCTGGGGCCAACGTCCTGACTTTC. The chain has TRBV7-8 and TRBJ2-6; 7 nucleotides line up with TRBD2. The CDR3 covers 16 residues. Germline V CDR1 and CDR2: SGHVS, FQNEAQ. The ends lost 6 bases at V and 1 base at J; junction bases unmatched: 6. Full variable domain (rest looked up from reference TRBV7-8 and TRBJ2-6): GAGVSQSPRYKVAKRGQDVALRCDPISGHVSLFWYQQALGQGPEFLTYFQNEAQLDKSGLPSDRFFAERPEGSVSTLKIQRTQQEDSAVYLCASSPGGSSGANVLTFGAGSRLTVL.

In its sample, this clonotype was seen many times. This CDR3 reads CASSLEGHLETQYF. The CDR3 DNA sequence: TGCGCCAGCAGCTTGGAGGGACATCTGGAGACCCAGTACTTC. The chain uses TRBV5-1 and TRBJ2-5; D perhaps matches TRBD1 (6 bases). Germline V gene data show CDR1 as SGHRS and CDR2 as YFSETQ. Trimming left V 0 bases short and J 5 bases short, with 11 bases between. The CDR3 contains 14 residues.

This clonotype appeared many times. The chain uses TRBV29-1 and TRBJ1-2; D remains unclear. Germline assignment: CDR1 SQVTM and CDR2 ANQGSEA. V dropped 2 bases and J dropped 5 bases, with 15 bases sitting between them. The CDR3 has 14 residues. CDR3 sequence reads: CSVESLRGGYGYTF. CDR3 DNA: TGCAGCGTTGAATCGCTTCGGGGTGGGTATGGCTACACCTTC.

In its sample, this clonotype was seen many times. The J gene is TRBJ1-6, the V gene TRBV5-1; D may be TRBD1 (5 bases). The CDR3 has 16 amino acids. Germline lookup yields CDR1 SGHRS and CDR2 YFSETQ. Trimming removed 0 bases at V and 0 bases at J, with 7 bases between. The CDR3 DNA reads TGCGCCAGCAGCTTGGATGGGACCTCCTATAATTCACCCCTCCACTTT. Translating gives CASSLDGTSYNSPLHF.

The chain has TRBV7-2 and TRBJ2-6; no firm D call. The CDR3 is made up of 17 amino acids. The V and J ends lost 5 bases and 0 bases respectively, with 14 bases between them. Germline CDR1 is SGHTA and CDR2 is FQGNSA. The CDR3 sequence is CASSLLDGVSGANVLTF. The CDR3 region has the DNA TGTGCCAGCAGCCTCCTGGACGGTGTCTCTGGGGCCAACGTCCTGACTTTC.

This clonotype was seen many times. An end of the junction does not agree with germline; a read error may underlie this. The chain has TRBV18 and TRBJ2-1; the D is unclear. The CDR3 spans 13 residues. CDR1 is KGHSH, CDR2 LQKENI, per germline. The CDR3 sequence: CASSPSSYNEQFF. CDR3 nucleotide sequence: TGCGCCAGCAGCCCAAGCTCCTACAATGAGCAGTTCTTC.

This clonotype was counted at least ten times. This chain links TRBV6-1 with TRBJ2-6, with D tentatively TRBD1 (5 bases). V was shortened by 0 bases and J by 4 bases, with 13 bases between the two germline ends. The CDR3 sequence is 17 residues long. Germline lookup yields CDR1 MNHNS and CDR2 SASEGT. Written as DNA, the CDR3 is TGTGCCAGCAGTGAAGCTTCAGGGTTTGACGGGGCCAACGTCCTGACTTTC. Translating it yields CASSEASGFDGANVLTF.

This clonotype was seen many times. This sequence joins TRBV6-1 and TRBJ2-1, with D possibly TRBD1 on 6 matching bases. The CDR3 sequence is 16 residues long. V was clipped by 7 bases and J by 0 bases, with 16 bases between them. Looked up from germline, CDR1 is MNHNS and CDR2 is SASEGT. The CDR3: CASTGPGHLSYNEQFF. The CDR3, as DNA: TGTGCCAGCACCGGTCCGGGACACCTCTCCTACAATGAGCAGTTCTTC.

This clonotype has at least ten counts. The chain combines TRBV6-2 or TRBV6-3 with TRBJ2-1; D gene ambiguous. Germline V lookup: CDR1 MNHEY, CDR2 SVGEGT. V gave up 4 bases and J gave up 4 bases, with 8 bases separating them. The CDR3 extends over 13 amino acids. CDR3 sequence reads: CASSSGPYNEQFF. In DNA, the CDR3 is TGTGCCAGCAGTTCCGGGCCTTACAATGAGCAGTTCTTC.

This clonotype was observed at least ten times. The V gene is TRBV12-3 or TRBV12-4, the J gene TRBJ2-3; 13 bases are a match to TRBD2. V shed 5 bases and J 9 bases; nucleotides not matched to a gene: 8. This CDR3 is built from 15 residues. The DNA of the CDR3 is TGTGCCAGCAGTCCGACTAGCGGGGGGCCGGGGACGCAGTATTTT. Translated, it gives CASSPTSGGPGTQYF.

This clonotype was detected ten times or more. This chain joins TRBV6-5 and TRBJ1-4, with TRBD1 as a possible D gene (6 bases). Trimming removed 6 bases at V and 5 bases at J, with 22 bases between. CDR3 length equals 17 residues. CDR1 is MNHEY and CDR2 is SVGAGI in the germline V gene. This chain's CDR3 is CASRRQVVAGQNEKLFF. In DNA form, the CDR3 reads TGTGCCAGCAGGCGACAGGTCGTCGCCGGTCAAAATGAAAAACTGTTTTTT.

This clonotype was counted ten times or more. This rearrangement joins TRBV7-2 to TRBJ1-2; D remains unclear. Germline V gene sequence: CDR1 SGHTA, CDR2 FQGNSA. CDR3 length: 14 amino acids. Deletions cut 4 bases from V and 4 bases from J, with 13 bases between. The DNA of the CDR3 is TGTGCCAGCAGCTCTTATCGGGGAACCTATGGCTACACCTTC. It codes for CASSSYRGTYGYTF.

The chain combines TRBV4-1 with TRBJ2-5; 8 bases line up with TRBD1. V was pared by 2 bases and J by 7 bases, with 9 bases of the junction left unmatched. Germline V CDR1 and CDR2: MGHRA, YSYEKL. This CDR3 contains 15 residues. The CDR3 here is CASSQLQGARGTQYF. As DNA, the CDR3 is TGCGCCAGCAGCCAACTCCAGGGGGCTAGGGGGACCCAGTACTTC.

This clonotype was seen many times. The V gene is TRBV11-2, the J gene TRBJ1-1; possibly TRBD1 for D (5 bases). CDR3 length equals 17 residues. Germline V gives CDR1 SGHAT, CDR2 FQNNGV. V was cut by 2 bases and J by 7 bases, with 23 bases left in between. The CDR3 bases are TGTGCCAGCAGCTTAAACGCTTTCCGCCCCCAGGGAGGTGAAGCTTTCTTT. This codes for CASSLNAFRPQGGEAFF.

This clonotype came up many times. J is TRBJ1-1 and V is TRBV5-1; TRBD1 matches 7 bases. With V trimmed by 0 bases and J by 1 base, 0 bases remained unmatched. Germline-derived CDR1 and CDR2 are SGHRS and YFSETQ. The CDR3 length is 14 residues. CDR3 protein: CASSLGTGNTEAFF. CDR3 bases: TGCGCCAGCAGCTTGGGGACAGGGAACACTGAAGCTTTCTTT.